This T cell receptor beta chain was profiled in a study of naive and memory T cell subsets. Germline CDR1 is SGHVS and CDR2 is FNYEAQ. V was shortened by 0 bases and J by 1 base, with 9 bases between the two germline ends. The CDR3 spans 16 residues. Both TRBC1 and TRBC2 were covered by a beta constant-region primer of two equimolar oligonucleotides. Via MiXCR, TCRdb re-called the UMI-ligation and nested PCR reads, giving one row per CDR3 protein. The repertoire holds tens of thousands of distinct CDR3 sequences, with about 6.5% as singletons. This clonotype originated in a human donor in good health. The gene calls are TRBV7-6 and TRBJ2-2; D is perhaps TRBD2 (6 bases). Sequenced sample: central memory CD4+ T cells from blood. CDR3 coding DNA: TGTGCCAGCAGCTTAGCGGGGGGATGGAACACCGGGGAGCTGTTTTTT. Its translation is CASSLAGGWNTGELFF.